The 31 T cell receptor beta chains reported below all come from one sample, sequenced in a study of blood T cell repertoires in COVID-19. Method: immunoSEQ multiplex PCR; TCRdb's copy keeps in-frame clones and lacks some. The table records about 330,000 clones, 85% to 90% of them present only once. Sequencing used peripheral blood. These receptors came from a woman in her forties or fifties with active or convalescent COVID-19.

The chain uses TRBV11-2 and TRBJ1-6, with D tentatively TRBD1 (5 bases). The CDR3 sequence is 15 residues long. Between the trimmed V and J ends, which lost 5 bases and 3 bases, there was a span of 11 bases. The V gene's germline CDR1 is SGHAT and CDR2 FQNNGV. The CDR3 DNA sequence: TGTGCCAGCAGCAATAGACAGCTCTATAATTCACCCCTCCACTTT. Its translation: CASSNRQLYNSPLHF.

The V gene is TRBV19, the J gene TRBJ1-2; possibly TRBD1 for D (6 bases). Trimming removed 7 bases from V and 0 bases from J, with 6 bases in between. Germline V gene data show CDR1 as LNHDA and CDR2 as SQIVND (reference sequence). The CDR3 spans 12 residues. The CDR3 region has the DNA TGTGCCAGTAACAGGGCTAACTATGGCTACACCTTC. Residues: CASNRANYGYTF.

This clone was picked up a small number of times. This chain joins TRBV6-5 and TRBJ2-2; 11 bases match TRBD2. Looked up from germline, CDR1 is MNHEY and CDR2 is SVGAGI. V was clipped by 0 bases and J by 8 bases; unmatched bases: 5. The CDR3 covers 16 residues. CDR3 sequence (DNA): TGTGCCAGCAGTTACTCGTTAGCGGGAGGGCAAGGGGAGCTGTTTTTT. This translates into CASSYSLAGGQGELFF.

This clone was recorded a few times. The V call is TRBV12-1, the J call TRBJ1-5; TRBD1, the table's D call, lacks a check against the DNA. TRBV12-1 is designated a pseudogene. The CDR3 loop spans 17 amino acids. CDR3 residues: CASSGLRDSNSNQPQHF. CDR3 in DNA: TGTGCCAGCAGCGGCCTCAGGGACAGCAATAGCAATCAGCCCCAGCATTTT.

The rearrangement links TRBV11-2 to TRBJ1-1, with TRBD1 identical over 11 bases. V shed 1 base, J shed 0 bases, and the junction held 4 bases outside the gene matches. The CDR3 spans 17 residues. Germline V gene data show CDR1 as SGHAT and CDR2 as FQNNGV. The CDR3 DNA follows: TGTGCCAGCAGCTTAGGGAGGACAGGGGGCATGAACACTGAAGCTTTCTTT. Its protein is CASSLGRTGGMNTEAFF.

The chain links TRBV19 to TRBJ1-1; no clear D. Germline V lookup: CDR1 LNHDA, CDR2 SQIVND (reference sequence). Deletions cut 6 bases from V and 2 bases from J, with 4 bases between. The CDR3 is 11 amino acids. CDR3: CASSVNTEAFF. CDR3 bases: TGTGCCAGTAGCGTAAACACTGAAGCTTTCTTT.

The chain joins TRBV30 to TRBJ1-5; D is perhaps TRBD1 (5 bases). Germline-derived CDR1 and CDR2 are GTSNPN and SVGIG (reference sequence). This CDR3 has 14 residues. The ends were cut back, 2 bases at V and 4 bases at J, with 12 bases in the middle. DNA of the CDR3: TGTGCCTGGAGTCGTCGTGGGGCGAATCAGCCCCAGCATTTT. Encoded protein: CAWSRRGANQPQHF.

The chain recombines TRBV2 with TRBJ1-1; D is ambiguous. The germline V gene encodes CDR1 SNHLY and CDR2 FYNNEI. Trimming pared 6 bases from V and 4 bases from J, leaving 15 bases between. CDR3 size: 14 residues. CDR3 amino acids: CASRLEGPGTEAFF. In DNA form, the CDR3 reads TGTGCCAGCAGATTGGAGGGCCCAGGCACTGAAGCTTTCTTT. Together with reference TRBV2 and TRBJ1-1, the CDR3 gives the full variable domain: EPEVTQTPSHQVTQMGQEVILRCVPISNHLYFYWYRQILGQKVEFLVSFYNNEISEKSEIFDDQFSVERPDGSNFTLKIRSTKLEDSAMYFCASRLEGPGTEAFFGQGTRLTVV.

About this clone: One end of the junction fails to match germline, which may point to a read error. The chain is built from TRBV6-2 or TRBV6-3 and TRBJ2-1; 9 nucleotides agree with TRBD2. The CDR3 is 15 residues long. Germline values: CDR1 MNHEY, CDR2 SVGEGT. Written as DNA, the CDR3 is TGTGCCAACAGTCTCCTAGCGGGAAGCTACAATGAGCAGTTCTTC. It translates to CANSLLAGSYNEQFF.

Only a few counts were recorded for this clone. This chain links TRBV19 with TRBJ1-2; D unclear. Germline assignment: CDR1 LNHDA and CDR2 SQIVND (reference sequence). The ends were cut back, 0 bases at V and 0 bases at J, with 8 bases in the middle. This CDR3 comprises 15 residues. CDR3 DNA: TGTGCCAGTAGTATAGATCAGGCAGCTAACTATGGCTACACCTTC. It yields the protein CASSIDQAANYGYTF.

The chain employs TRBV7-9 and TRBJ2-1, with 11 bases matching TRBD2. The length of the CDR3 is 16 residues. Germline lookup yields CDR1 SEHNR and CDR2 FQNEAQ (reference sequence). The junction had 11 bases not matched to a gene; V was cut back by 5 bases and J by 8 bases. The CDR3 DNA reads as TGTGCCAGCAGCCACCCGACTAGCGGGGCCGGCCATGAGCAGTTCTTC. This codes for CASSHPTSGAGHEQFF.

The table lists this clone with a few counts. The chain has TRBV25-1 and TRBJ2-5; 7 bases match TRBD1. Germline assignment: CDR1 MGHDK and CDR2 SYGVNS. V trimming: 4 bases; J trimming: 5 bases; junction bases outside the gene matches: 7. The CDR3 extends over 14 amino acids. DNA for the CDR3: TGTGCCAGCAGTGCCGACAGGGTACGGGAGACCCAGTACTTC. Its protein product is CASSADRVRETQYF. The variable domain in full, completed from reference TRBV25-1 and TRBJ2-5, reads EADIYQTPRYLVIGTGKKITLECSQTMGHDKMYWYQQDPGMELHLIHYSYGVNSTEKGDLSSESTVSRIRTEHFPLTLESARPSHTSQYLCASSADRVRETQYFGPGTRLLVL.

The table lists this clone with a count of one. V gene TRBV3-1 (or the pseudogene TRBV3-2) combines with J gene TRBJ1-1; perhaps TRBD1 as D (6 bases). V was pared by 4 bases and J by 1 base, with 16 bases between. Germline lookup yields CDR1 LGHDT and CDR2 YNNKEL (reference sequence). This CDR3 comprises 16 residues. CDR3 sequence reads: CASSRRQETRNTEAFF. CDR3 coding DNA: TGTGCCAGCAGCCGCAGACAGGAAACACGGAACACTGAAGCTTTCTTT.

The chain is built from TRBV28 and TRBJ2-5; D gene unclear. Per germline, CDR1 MDHEN and CDR2 SYDVKM. V was clipped by 8 bases and J by 5 bases, with 6 bases between them. The CDR3 has 10 amino acids. CDR3 region: CASGVETQYF. The DNA of the CDR3 is TGTGCCAGCGGAGTGGAGACCCAGTACTTC.

The V call is TRBV7-9, the J call TRBJ1-1; D gene ambiguous. Looked up from germline, CDR1 is SEHNR and CDR2 is FQNEAQ (reference sequence). The CDR3 has 14 amino acids. Trimming shortened V by 2 bases and J by 3 bases, and 10 bases separated the two germline ends. The CDR3 DNA reads TGTGCCAGCAGCTTACCCCTGGCGGACACTGAAGCTTTCTTT. This gives the protein CASSLPLADTEAFF.

This chain joins TRBV5-1 and TRBJ1-6; TRBD1 might be the D (6 bases). Germline V gives CDR1 SGHRS, CDR2 YFSETQ. Deletions cut 1 base from V and 5 bases from J, with 22 bases between. The CDR3 has 19 amino acids. CDR3 sequence reads: CASSLWGGQPGFNNSPLHF. The DNA of the CDR3 is TGCGCCAGCAGCTTGTGGGGGGGACAACCGGGATTTAATAATTCACCCCTCCACTTT. Filled out from reference TRBV5-1 and TRBJ1-6, the complete variable domain reads KAGVTQTPRYLIKTRGQQVTLSCSPISGHRSVSWYQQTPGQGLQFLFEYFSETQRNKGNFPGRFSGRQFSNSRSEMNVSTLELGDSALYLCASSLWGGQPGFNNSPLHFGNGTRLTVT.

CDR3 nucleotide sequence: TGTGCCTCGACAGGGGCGGAAACCTATGGCTACACCTTC. Its protein product is CASTGAETYGYTF. V is TRBV30 and J is TRBJ1-2; 8 bases line up with TRBD1. The CDR3 runs to 13 residues. CDR1 GTSNPN and CDR2 SVGIG come from the germline V gene (reference sequence). V was pared by 7 bases and J by 4 bases, with 8 bases of the junction left unmatched.

The chain employs TRBV7-9 and TRBJ1-1, with D possibly matching TRBD1 (6 bases). There are 14 residues in the CDR3. V lost 3 bases, J lost 1 base, and 9 bases lay in between. CDR1 and CDR2 from the germline V gene are SEHNR and FQNEAQ (reference sequence). The CDR3 sequence is CASSFTGSNTEAFF. CDR3 nucleotides: TGTGCCAGCAGCTTTACAGGGTCGAACACTGAAGCTTTCTTT.

The chain recombines TRBV15 with TRBJ1-1, with a tentative D call TRBD1 (6 bases). The CDR3 runs to 18 residues. The germline gives CDR1 LNHNV, CDR2 YYDKDF (reference sequence). V lost 0 bases to trimming and J lost 2 bases, with 19 bases between them. The CDR3 coding sequence is TGTGCCACCAGCAGAGATCTTGCTTTAGGGGGACAAAACACTGAAGCTTTCTTT. Encoded protein: CATSRDLALGGQNTEAFF.

This clone was observed once. The genes are TRBV5-1 and TRBJ1-1, with unresolved D. Between the trimmed V and J ends, which lost 1 base and 5 bases, there was a span of 12 bases. This CDR3 spans 14 amino acids. Germline values: CDR1 SGHRS, CDR2 YFSETQ. In nucleotides, the CDR3 is TGCGCCAGCAGCTTGAAATCTTCCGGTACTGAAGCTTTCTTT. The encoded protein is CASSLKSSGTEAFF.

The chain has TRBV6-5 and TRBJ1-5; no clear D. This CDR3 has 14 residues. V was shortened by 0 bases and J by 7 bases, with 10 bases between the two germline ends. The germline V gene encodes CDR1 MNHEY and CDR2 SVGAGI. CDR3 amino acids: CASSYSRSKQPQHF. CDR3 DNA sequence: TGTGCCAGCAGTTACTCGCGGTCTAAACAGCCCCAGCATTTT.

The V gene is TRBV7-6, the J gene TRBJ1-5, with TRBD1 matching over 11 bases. V trimming: 5 bases; J trimming: 3 bases; junction bases outside the gene matches: 12. The CDR3 is 18 amino acids. Per germline, CDR1 SGHVS and CDR2 FNYEAQ. CDR3 in amino acids: CASSAKDRGRNINQPQHF. CDR3 nucleotide sequence: TGTGCCAGCAGCGCCAAGGACAGGGGGCGCAATATCAATCAGCCCCAGCATTTT.

The CDR3 nucleotides read TGTGCCAGCAGTCCCACTGCGGATACGCAGTATTTT. It translates to CASSPTADTQYF. This chain links TRBV6-5 with TRBJ2-3; D remains ambiguous. Germline CDR1 is MNHEY and CDR2 is SVGAGI. The V and J ends lost 5 bases and 6 bases respectively, with 9 bases between them. The CDR3 is 12 amino acids.

This rearrangement joins TRBV10-1 to TRBJ1-1, with 7 positions matching TRBD1. The CDR3 covers 17 residues. Germline values: CDR1 WNHNN, CDR2 SYGVQD (reference sequence). The J segment lost 1 base and the V segment lost 2 bases, leaving 10 bases of the junction unmatched. CDR3 amino acids: CASSEEAAHRGNTEAFF. In nucleotides, the CDR3 is TGCGCCAGCAGTGAGGAGGCAGCCCACAGGGGGAACACTGAAGCTTTCTTT.

The table lists this clone with a count of one. The chain links TRBV30 to TRBJ1-2; 9 bases agree with TRBD1. Germline V gives CDR1 GTSNPN, CDR2 SVGIG (reference sequence). Trimming took 1 base from V and 8 from J; bases not matched to a gene: 8. The CDR3 loop spans 14 amino acids. CDR3 residues: CAWSDRRQGVGYTF. In DNA, the CDR3 is TGTGCCTGGAGTGATCGGCGACAGGGGGTAGGCTACACCTTC.

This clone was recorded once. The chain employs TRBV6-2 or TRBV6-3 and TRBJ2-3; D gene uncertain. This CDR3 is 16 amino acids long. Germline V CDR1 and CDR2: MNHEY, SVGEGT. With 0 bases removed from V and 5 bases from J, the gap between germline ends came to 15 bases. The CDR3 DNA reads TGTGCCAGCAGTTACTCGATTGGTCAGGCTATAGATACGCAGTATTTT. It is translated as CASSYSIGQAIDTQYF.

This clone was observed a handful of times. The chain employs TRBV7-2 and TRBJ1-1; D not certain. This CDR3 is built from 13 residues. V shed 1 base and J shed 0 bases, with 3 bases lying between them. Germline V gives CDR1 SGHTA, CDR2 FQGNSA. The CDR3 loop is CASSLDMNTEAFF. CDR3 sequence (DNA): TGTGCCAGCAGCTTAGACATGAACACTGAAGCTTTCTTT.

V and J are TRBV19 and TRBJ1-2; 7 bases are a match to TRBD1. CDR3 length equals 16 residues. Trimming removed 6 bases from V and 4 bases from J; junction bases left unmatched: 14. Germline V gene lookup returns CDR1 LNHDA and CDR2 SQIVND (reference sequence). CDR3 coding DNA: TGTGCCAGTAGCGCCGTCGGGGGACAGCCTTTCTATGGCTACACCTTC. The encoded protein is CASSAVGGQPFYGYTF.

This clone has a handful of counts. This chain uses TRBV4-1 with TRBJ1-2; 9 bases are shared with TRBD1. From germline, CDR1 is MGHRA and CDR2 YSYEKL. The CDR3 has 16 residues. V lost 1 base and J lost 7; bases outside the gene matches: 10. This CDR3 is CASSQAGQGRVGGYTF. The CDR3 nucleotides are TGCGCCAGCAGCCAAGCCGGACAGGGGCGGGTAGGTGGCTACACCTTC.

The chain joins TRBV7-9 to TRBJ1-4, with TRBD1 identical over 7 bases. The germline CDR1 and CDR2 sequences are SEHNR and FQNEAQ (reference sequence). The CDR3 is 18 residues long. Losses at the gene ends were 1 base for V and 7 bases for J; bases not matched to a gene: 15. The CDR3 loop is CASSLVSWGQGDVEKLFF. The CDR3 DNA reads as TGTGCCAGCAGCTTAGTTTCGTGGGGCCAGGGGGACGTTGAAAAACTGTTTTTT.

The chain links TRBV7-2 to TRBJ2-1, with D maybe TRBD2 (5 bases). Trimming cost V 1 base and J 2 bases, with 12 bases left between them. This CDR3 is built from 16 residues. Germline CDR1 SGHTA, CDR2 FQGNSA. This CDR3 is CASSLVSGNTYNEQFF. In DNA form, the CDR3 reads TGTGCCAGCAGCTTAGTGTCGGGGAACACCTACAATGAGCAGTTCTTC.